This T cell receptor beta chain comes out of a study of early T cells in non-severe SARS-CoV-2 infection. Study findings and constraints: Missing private and CD4 specificities, VDJdb matching favored anti-spike CD8 responses.

The length of the CDR3 is 14 residues. Trimming removed 2 bases from V and 3 bases from J, with 11 bases in between. The V gene's germline CDR1 is MGHRA and CDR2 YSYEKL. With regard to this clonotype: The antigen remains unidentified.

MiXCR, applied by TCRdb to the 5' RACE reads, yields one record per CDR3 protein. Here the sample spans approximately 69,000 distinct CDR3 sequences, approximately 12% being singletons. The sequencing input was whole blood. The J gene is TRBJ2-7, the V gene TRBV4-1; D is possibly TRBD1 or TRBD2 (5 bases each). The sequence was obtained from an adult who was a healthcare worker with PCR-confirmed SARS-CoV-2 infection or an uninfected control (not recorded which). CDR3 sequence reads: CASSQLWGIYEQYF. In DNA, the CDR3 is TGCGCCAGCAGCCAACTGTGGGGGATCTACGAGCAGTACTTC.